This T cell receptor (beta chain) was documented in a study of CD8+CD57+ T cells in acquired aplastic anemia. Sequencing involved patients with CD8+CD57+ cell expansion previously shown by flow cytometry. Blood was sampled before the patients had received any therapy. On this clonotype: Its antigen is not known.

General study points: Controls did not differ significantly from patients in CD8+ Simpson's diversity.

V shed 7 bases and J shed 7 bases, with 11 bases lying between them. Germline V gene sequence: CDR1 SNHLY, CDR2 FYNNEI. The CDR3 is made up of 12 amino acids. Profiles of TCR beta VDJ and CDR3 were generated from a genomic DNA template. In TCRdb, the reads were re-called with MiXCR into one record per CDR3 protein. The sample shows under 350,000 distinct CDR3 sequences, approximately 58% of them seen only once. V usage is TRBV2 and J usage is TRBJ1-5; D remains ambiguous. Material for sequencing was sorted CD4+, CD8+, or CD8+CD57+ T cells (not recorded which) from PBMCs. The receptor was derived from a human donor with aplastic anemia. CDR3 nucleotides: TGTGCCAGCAACTTCGGGAGACAGCCCCAGCATTTT. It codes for CASNFGRQPQHF. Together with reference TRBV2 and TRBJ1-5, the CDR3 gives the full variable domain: EPEVTQTPSHQVTQMGQEVILRCVPISNHLYFYWYRQILGQKVEFLVSFYNNEISEKSEIFDDQFSVERPDGSNFTLKIRSTKLEDSAMYFCASNFGRQPQHFGDGTRLSIL.